This TCR beta chain was recorded in a study of early T cells in non-severe SARS-CoV-2 infection. Study at large: Chains from this unsorted whole-blood bulk RNA could not be paired. Broader study findings: Database matching using VDJdb favored anti-spike CD8 responses, with private and CD4 specificities left missing.

This CDR3 is 12 amino acids long. V was trimmed by 7 bases and J by 8 bases, leaving 15 bases between them. Germline lookup yields CDR1 MNHNY and CDR2 SVGAGI (reference sequence). This clonotype was seen more than once but under ten times. Its cognate antigen is unknown. In the library, individual cDNA molecules carried attached unique molecular identifiers. MiXCR, run by TCRdb on the 5' RACE reads, gives a single entry per CDR3 protein. The table lists around 47,000 distinct CDR3 sequences, approximately 11% of them singletons, with approximately 13% in the top ten. Input material: whole blood. The rearrangement links TRBV6-6 to TRBJ2-7; D unresolved. The receptor's source is an adult who was a healthcare worker with PCR-confirmed SARS-CoV-2 infection or an uninfected control (not recorded which). The CDR3 sequence is CASTPRPPQQYF. The CDR3, as DNA: TGTGCCAGCACGCCTAGGCCCCCTCAGCAGTACTTC.